The T cell receptor (beta chain) under discussion was sequenced for a study of blood T cell repertoires in COVID-19. Turning to the study itself: Donors in the United States, Italy and Spain gave samples during acute or convalescent COVID-19.

Assay: immunoSEQ multiplex PCR; the TCRdb copy retains only in-frame clones and omits some. Seen here are under 200,000 clones, 84% observed once, and the top ten hold 11% to 15%. The CDR3 contains 17 residues. The germline V gene has CDR1 MNHEY and CDR2 SVGEGT. V lost 1 base to trimming and J lost 2 bases, with 16 bases between them. This sequence was found in a man between 18 and 35 years old with active or convalescent COVID-19. Sequencing input: peripheral blood. The chain is built from TRBV6-2 or TRBV6-3 and TRBJ2-3; D gene uncertain. In DNA form, the CDR3 reads TGTGCCAGCAGTTACTTTGACACGGTGGGCCCCACAGATACGCAGTATTTT. Translating gives CASSYFDTVGPTDTQYF.